This is a list of T cell receptor beta chains from one sample in a study of T cells in Graves' hyperthyroidism and ophthalmopathy. From the multiplex PCR reads, TCRdb called clonotypes with MiXCR, one entry per CDR3 protein. The sample contains 450,000 to 600,000 distinct CDR3 sequences, less than 20% of which appear only once. Source material: blood. These receptors originate from a man aged 40-55 years with Graves' ophthalmopathy. Both conserved end residues are part of each CDR3. A D gene is named only where the DNA matches it firmly. Size tells how often a clone was seen (once, few, many) or the class of an expanded clone, and some rows leave it out.

j_call | d_call | clone_size | v_call | cdr3_nt | cdr3_aa
TRBJ2-5 | TRBD2 | many | TRBV7-9 | TGTGCCAGCAGTCAAGGACTAGCGGGAAGGCGGGAGACCCAGTACTTC | CASSQGLAGRRETQYF
TRBJ1-6 | NA | many | TRBV28 | TGTGCCAGCAAGGGGGTACATAATTCACCCCTCCACTTT | CASKGVHNSPLHF
TRBJ1-2 | NA | few | TRBV30 | TGTGCCTGGAGTGATGGCAGTCACTATGGCTACACCTTC | CAWSDGSHYGYTF
TRBJ2-3 | TRBD2 | many | TRBV28 | TGTGCCAGCAGTGGAGTGGGCCTAGCGGGAGGGCCGGCAAGGGTCACAGATACGCAGTATTTT | CASSGVGLAGGPARVTDTQYF
TRBJ2-1 | TRBD1 | NA | TRBV7-9 | TGTGCCTGCAGCTCAGGACAGGACGTCTACAATGAGCAGTTCTTC | CACSSGQDVYNEQFF
TRBJ1-1 | NA | many | TRBV13 | TGTGCCAGCAGCTTAGGTGCCAAGGGGACTGAAGCTTTCTTT | CASSLGAKGTEAFF
TRBJ2-1 | TRBD1 | few | TRBV24-1 | TGTGCCACCAGTGACTCCGCACAGGGGACCAATGAGCAGTTCTTC | CATSDSAQGTNEQFF
TRBJ2-5 | TRBD2 | many | TRBV5-6 | TGTGCCAGCAGCTTGGAACTTAGCGGGGGCTTCGGTCAAGAGACCCAGTACTTC | CASSLELSGGFGQETQYF
TRBJ2-7 | TRBD2 | NA | TRBV10-3 | TGTGCCATCAGTCTAGCGGGGGGCGGAAGCTCCTACGAGCAGTACTTC | CAISLAGGGSSYEQYF
TRBJ1-3 | NA | few | TRBV12-3/TRBV12-4 | TGTGCCAGCAGTCGGAGAGAAAACACCATATATTTT | CASSRRENTIYF
TRBJ1-6 | NA | NA | TRBV18 | TGTGCCAGCTCAGTATCGGGGGCCCTGAATTCACCCTTCCACTTT | CASSVSGALNSPFHF
TRBJ2-1 | TRBD2 | NA | TRBV6-1 | TGTGCCAGCAGTGAAGCCCCTAGCGGCCCATACGAGCAGTTCTTC | CASSEAPSGPYEQFF
TRBJ1-5 | NA | NA | TRBV5-1 | TGCGCCAGCAGCTCTAACGGTACAGGAGAAAATAATCAGCCCCAGCATTTT | CASSSNGTGENNQPQHF
TRBJ2-6 | NA | few | TRBV14 | TGTGCCAGCAGTCTTAGAGGGACGCCGAGCTCTGGGGCCAACGTCCTGACTTTC | CASSLRGTPSSGANVLTF
TRBJ2-1 | NA | few | TRBV20-1 | TGCAGTGCTAGAGCGGGGGCCTCCTACAATGAGCAGTTCTTC | CSARAGASYNEQFF
TRBJ2-3 | TRBD2 | NA | TRBV4-2 | TGTGCCAGCAGCCAACTAGCGGGGGGGACGCGGGGCACAGATACGCAGTATTTT | CASSQLAGGTRGTDTQYF
TRBJ1-1 | NA | NA | TRBV30 | TGTGCCTGGAGCCTTGTGGGCCCCGAAGCTTTCTTT | CAWSLVGPEAFF
TRBJ2-1 | TRBD1 | NA | TRBV6-2/TRBV6-3 | TGTGCCAGCAACCGGGACAGGGAGTACAATGAGCAGTTCTTC | CASNRDREYNEQFF
TRBJ1-6 | TRBD1 | few | TRBV5-4 | TGTGCCAGCAGCTTGGTGACAGGGAGGAATTCACCCCTCCACTTT | CASSLVTGRNSPLHF